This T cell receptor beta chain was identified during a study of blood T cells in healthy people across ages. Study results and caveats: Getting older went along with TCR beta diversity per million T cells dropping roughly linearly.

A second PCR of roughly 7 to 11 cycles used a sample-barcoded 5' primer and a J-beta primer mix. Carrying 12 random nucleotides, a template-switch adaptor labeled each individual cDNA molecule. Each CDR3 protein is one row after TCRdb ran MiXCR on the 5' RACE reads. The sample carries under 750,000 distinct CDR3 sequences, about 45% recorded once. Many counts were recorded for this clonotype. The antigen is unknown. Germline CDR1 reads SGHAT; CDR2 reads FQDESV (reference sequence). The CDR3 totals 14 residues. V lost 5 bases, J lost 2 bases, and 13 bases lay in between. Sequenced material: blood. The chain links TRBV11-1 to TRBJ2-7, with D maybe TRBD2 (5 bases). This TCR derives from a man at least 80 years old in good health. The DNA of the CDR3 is TGTGCCAGCAGCCCGCGTCGGGGAGCCTACGAGCAGTACTTC. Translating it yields CASSPRRGAYEQYF.